This TCR beta chain originates from a study of persistence of HIV-infected CD4 T cells. Study at large: Suppressive ART had lasted a median of around 8 years.

Study results and limitations: Antigen-responding cells were enriched for degenerate expanded CDR3beta sequences. Compared with CD3/CD28-stimulated cells, CMV- and Gag-responding cells showed lower TCRbeta richness.

This was the immunoSEQ version 4 assay in survey mode. Data came from immunoSEQ multiplex PCR; TCRdb stores just in-frame clones and leaves some out. This repertoire shows 40,000 to 50,000 clones, 70% to 80% found once; its top ten account for approximately 3%. Lysates of CMV-infected fibroblasts at around 9.8 ug/mL stimulated these cells. Memory cells lacking CD40L and CD69 with high CD45RO were sorted. CD8+ T cells were removed from PBMCs prior to stimulation. On this clone: Its antigen is unidentified.

Sequenced here: CD4+ T cells sorted from PBMCs after approximately 19-hour stimulation, sampled from a patient who received antiretroviral therapy. The receptor's source is an adult man with HIV who was CMV-seropositive.

The DNA for the CDR3 is TGTGCCAGCAGCCAATACAGACAAGAGACCCAGTACTTC. As protein: CASSQYRQETQYF. The chain combines TRBV4-2 with TRBJ2-5, with D uncertain. Germline loops: CDR1 LGHNA, CDR2 YNFKEQ. The CDR3 has 13 residues. V dropped 2 bases and J dropped 2 bases, with 6 bases sitting between them.